A single TCR beta chain is shown here with its context. These data are taken from a study of blood T cell repertoires in COVID-19. Study as a whole: Sites across the United States, Italy and Spain contributed samples from acute and convalescent COVID-19.

With 1 base removed from V and 4 bases from J, the gap between germline ends came to 19 bases. The CDR3 runs 17 residues. Germline V gene sequence: CDR1 SGHVS, CDR2 FNYEAQ. TCRdb keeps only in-frame clones here, not all; method: immunoSEQ multiplex PCR. The table lists 100,000 to 150,000 clones, roughly four fifths of them singletons. The V gene is TRBV7-6, the J gene TRBJ2-5; D perhaps matches TRBD2 (6 bases). Sequences were obtained from peripheral blood. The clonotype was recovered from a woman aged 45-65 years with acute or convalescent COVID-19. Written as DNA, the CDR3 is TGTGCCAGCAGCTTAGGGGCTAGTTCTAGCGTAGGAGAGACCCAGTACTTC. This translates into CASSLGASSSVGETQYF.